This entry features one T cell receptor (beta chain) sequence. The germline gives CDR1 SEHNR, CDR2 FQNEAQ (reference sequence). V lost 1 base and J 4 bases, leaving 14 bases between the germline ends. CDR3 length: 17 residues. The source of the sample is a study of control samples from healthy donors and cancer patients. Only in-frame clones appear in the TCRdb table, and some are missing; sequencing was by immunoSEQ multiplex PCR. Of 82,000 or so clones listed, over 90% were seen once; the top ten hold 4.8%. The chain carries TRBV7-9 and TRBJ1-6, with unresolved D. The receptor comes from a woman between 18 and 29 years old in good health. The sequenced sample consisted of blood. The CDR3, as DNA: TGTGCCAGCAGCTTAGGAGGACGGAGCGGTTATAATTCACCCCTCCACTTT. It codes for CASSLGGRSGYNSPLHF. Full variable domain (missing parts from reference TRBV7-9 and TRBJ1-6): DTGVSQNPRHKITKRGQNVTFRCDPISEHNRLYWYRQTLGQGPEFLTYFQNEAQLEKSRLLSDRFSAERPKGSFSTLEIQRTEQGDSAMYLCASSLGGRSGYNSPLHFGNGTRLTVT.